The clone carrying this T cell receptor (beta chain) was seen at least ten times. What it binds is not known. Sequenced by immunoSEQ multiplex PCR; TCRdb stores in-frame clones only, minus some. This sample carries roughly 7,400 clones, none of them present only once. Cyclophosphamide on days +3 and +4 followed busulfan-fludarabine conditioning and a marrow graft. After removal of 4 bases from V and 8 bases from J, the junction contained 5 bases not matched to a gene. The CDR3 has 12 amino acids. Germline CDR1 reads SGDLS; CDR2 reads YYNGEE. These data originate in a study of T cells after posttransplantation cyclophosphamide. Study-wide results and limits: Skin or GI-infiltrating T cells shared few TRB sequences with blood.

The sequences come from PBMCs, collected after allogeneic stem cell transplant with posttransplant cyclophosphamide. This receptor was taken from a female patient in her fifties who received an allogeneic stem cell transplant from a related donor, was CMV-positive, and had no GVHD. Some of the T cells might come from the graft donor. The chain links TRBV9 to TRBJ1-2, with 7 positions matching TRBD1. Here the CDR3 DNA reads TGTGCCAGCAGCCGGGGGACAGACGGCTACACCTTC. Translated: CASSRGTDGYTF.